These 25 T cell receptor beta chains came from one sample sequenced in a study of response to subunit inactivated influenza vaccine. TCRdb called the RT-PCR reads again in MiXCR, with one record for every CDR3 protein. The sample lists about 520,000 distinct CDR3 sequences; over 25% were seen once. Sequences were derived from CD4+ T cells sorted from PBMCs, sampled 5 days after vaccination. Receptors were obtained from a man in his fifties or sixties who received an inactivated influenza vaccine.

J is TRBJ2-1 and V is TRBV18; perhaps D is TRBD1 or TRBD2 (5 bases each). CDR1 and CDR2 from the germline V gene are KGHSH and LQKENI. The V end was cut by 0 bases, the J end by 4 bases, with 16 bases between. The CDR3 extends over 17 amino acids. CDR3 nucleotide sequence: TGTGCCAGCTCACCACCGGTCGGGGACGGAGAGTACAATGAGCAGTTCTTC. It is translated as CASSPPVGDGEYNEQFF.

V gene TRBV2 combines with J gene TRBJ1-2; D is perhaps TRBD1 (5 bases). V lost 8 bases to trimming and J lost 2 bases, with 15 bases between them. Germline CDR1 and CDR2: SNHLY and FYNNEI. The CDR3 is made up of 14 amino acids. In nucleotides, the CDR3 is TGTGCCAGCGAAAAGGGACTGCGAAACTATGGCTACACCTTC. Translation: CASEKGLRNYGYTF.

Only one count was recorded for this clonotype. This rearrangement joins TRBV29-1 to TRBJ1-2; D unclear. Germline V gene lookup returns CDR1 SQVTM and CDR2 ANQGSEA. V lost 7 bases to trimming and J lost 0 bases, with 12 bases between them. There are 13 residues in the CDR3. In DNA form, the CDR3 reads TGCAGCGCTCAAGAAGACCCTAACTATGGCTACACCTTC. This encodes CSAQEDPNYGYTF.

This clonotype occurred many times. The CDR3 loop is CSASPPSGRVDTQYF. The CDR3 DNA is TGCAGTGCTAGCCCCCCTAGCGGGAGGGTAGATACGCAGTATTTT. J is TRBJ2-3 and V is TRBV20-1; 12 bases agree with TRBD2. The CDR3 is 15 residues long. Germline V gene lookup returns CDR1 DFQATT and CDR2 SNEGSKA (reference sequence). The trim removed 3 bases at V and 5 bases at J, leaving 6 bases unmatched.

This clonotype appeared a few times. The chain links TRBV4-1 to TRBJ2-7, with D uncertain. Germline-derived CDR1 and CDR2 are MGHRA and YSYEKL. This CDR3 comprises 14 residues. Trimming removed 3 bases at V and 2 bases at J, with 11 bases between. CDR3 amino acids: CASSQATLAYEQYF. CDR3 nucleotide sequence: TGCGCCAGCAGCCAGGCTACCCTAGCCTACGAGCAGTACTTC.

This rearrangement joins TRBV5-1 to TRBJ2-5; perhaps TRBD2 as D (5 bases). The CDR3 runs 13 residues. Deletions cut 4 bases from V and 2 bases from J, with 9 bases between. The germline gives CDR1 SGHRS, CDR2 YFSETQ. The CDR3 spells CASSAGTQETQYF. In DNA, the CDR3 is TGCGCCAGCAGCGCGGGTACACAAGAGACCCAGTACTTC.

The J gene is TRBJ2-1, the V gene TRBV5-6; unclear D gene. The ends were cut back, 0 bases at V and 4 bases at J, with 8 bases in the middle. The germline V gene has CDR1 SGHDT and CDR2 YYEEEE. This CDR3 contains 14 residues. DNA of the CDR3: TGTGCCAGCAGCTTGGTAGGCAATTACAATGAGCAGTTCTTC. Encoded protein: CASSLVGNYNEQFF.

The chain is built from TRBV24-1 and TRBJ2-2; D remains ambiguous. The CDR3 spans 18 residues. The ends were cut back, 4 bases at V and 0 bases at J, with 17 bases in the middle. The germline gives CDR1 KGHDR, CDR2 SFDVKD. The CDR3 loop is CATSDTVPTVANTGELFF. In DNA form, the CDR3 reads TGTGCCACCAGTGACACGGTTCCTACAGTTGCGAACACCGGGGAGCTGTTTTTT.

The chain is built from TRBV13 and TRBJ2-2; 7 nucleotides agree with TRBD2. Germline lookup yields CDR1 PRHDT and CDR2 FYEKMQ (reference sequence). V was pared by 5 bases and J by 1 base, with 4 bases of the junction left unmatched. The CDR3 has 15 residues. The CDR3 region is CASSEAGWNTGELFF. For the CDR3, the DNA is TGTGCCAGCAGCGAAGCGGGATGGAACACCGGGGAGCTGTTTTTT.

This chain connects TRBV28 to TRBJ1-1; TRBD1 matches at 7 bases. The CDR3 loop spans 16 amino acids. V gave up 4 bases and J gave up 3 bases; unmatched junction bases: 11. Per the germline V gene, CDR1 is MDHEN and CDR2 is SYDVKM. CDR3 residues: CASSSPWGRGDTEAFF. The CDR3, as DNA: TGTGCCAGCAGTTCCCCCTGGGGCAGGGGGGACACTGAAGCTTTCTTT.

Only a few counts were recorded for this clonotype. V and J are TRBV24-1 and TRBJ2-2, with 9 bases matching TRBD1. This CDR3 region has 17 residues. Germline V gene sequence: CDR1 KGHDR, CDR2 SFDVKD. Trimming at V came to 10 bases and at J to 1 base, leaving 12 bases not matched to a gene. CDR3 nucleotides: TGTGCCACTCGGGACAGGGCTTTATCCCGGAACACCGGGGAGCTGTTTTTT. Encoded protein: CATRDRALSRNTGELFF.

About this clonotype itself: Its ends do not fully match the called genes, so a read error is possible. The V gene is TRBV20-1, the J gene TRBJ2-7, with D maybe TRBD1 (6 bases). CDR3 length equals 11 residues. Per germline, CDR1 DFQATT and CDR2 SNEGSKA (reference sequence). CDR3 sequence (DNA): TGCAGTGCTTCGAAGGGGGAACCCCGAATCTTC. Amino acids: CSASKGEPRIF.

This chain joins TRBV5-1 and TRBJ2-1; D uncertain. This CDR3 is 17 amino acids long. Germline V gene sequence: CDR1 SGHRS, CDR2 YFSETQ. Trimming cost V 0 bases and J 3 bases, with 16 bases left between them. CDR3 amino acids: CASSLGGGGAGYNEQFF. In nucleotides, the CDR3 is TGCGCCAGCAGCTTGGGAGGTGGCGGAGCCGGCTACAATGAGCAGTTCTTC.

For this clonotype: At one of its ends the junction is not consistent with the germline gene, which may arise from a read error. The genes are TRBV9 and TRBJ2-2, with D perhaps matching TRBD1 (6 bases). Germline assignment: CDR1 SGDLS and CDR2 YYNGEE. This CDR3 region has 13 residues. CDR3 nucleotide sequence: TGTGCCAGCAGCGTAGGGATGTCAGGGGAGCTGTATTTT. Protein sequence: CASSVGMSGELYF.

The chain links TRBV20-1 to TRBJ2-1, with 8 nucleotides matching TRBD2. The CDR3 has 14 residues. Germline CDR1 DFQATT, CDR2 SNEGSKA (reference sequence). Trimming took 0 bases from V and 6 from J; bases not matched to a gene: 4. The CDR3 DNA sequence: TGCAGTGCTAGAGATGTGGCGGGGGGCAATGAGCAGTTCTTC. Translated, it gives CSARDVAGGNEQFF.

This clonotype was picked up a small number of times. The J gene is TRBJ1-1, the V gene TRBV12-3 or TRBV12-4; the D is unclear. V was trimmed by 5 bases and J by 12 bases, leaving 16 bases between them. The CDR3 has 12 amino acids. CDR3 coding DNA: TGTGCCAGCAGTGGAAGTTCGGGCCCGACTTTCTTT. It is translated as CASSGSSGPTFF.

This clonotype was found a few times. This chain links TRBV6-1 with TRBJ2-1; 8 nucleotides align to TRBD2. The CDR3 covers 15 residues. Germline assignment: CDR1 MNHNS and CDR2 SASEGT. V shed 6 bases, J shed 0 bases, and the junction held 4 bases outside the gene matches. CDR3 residues: CASRGGTSSYNEQFF. The CDR3 bases are TGTGCCAGCAGGGGTGGGACTAGCTCCTACAATGAGCAGTTCTTC.

This chain joins TRBV5-6 and TRBJ1-1; D uncertain. Germline CDR1 reads SGHDT; CDR2 reads YYEEEE. Trimming cost V 4 bases and J 8 bases, with 15 bases left between them. CDR3 length equals 13 residues. This CDR3 is CASSVRDTAEAFF. DNA of the CDR3: TGTGCCAGCAGCGTCCGCGACACCGCAGAAGCTTTCTTT.

This clonotype was detected many times. The chain joins TRBV28 to TRBJ2-5; the D gene is possibly TRBD2 (6 bases). CDR3 length equals 17 residues. Germline CDR1 MDHEN, CDR2 SYDVKM. V was cut by 5 bases and J by 4 bases, with 23 bases left in between. CDR3 DNA sequence: TGTGCCAGCAGTAACCCCTATAGCGGCCCCATGGGAGAGACCCAGTACTTC. This gives the protein CASSNPYSGPMGETQYF. Full variable domain (rest looked up from reference TRBV28 and TRBJ2-5): DVKVTQSSRYLVKRTGEKVFLECVQDMDHENMFWYRQDPGLGLRLIYFSYDVKMKEKGDIPEGYSVSREKKERFSLILESASTNQTSMYLCASSNPYSGPMGETQYFGPGTRLLVL.

This clonotype was counted only a few times. This chain connects TRBV20-1 to TRBJ2-1, with 8 bases that match TRBD2. Germline CDR1 DFQATT, CDR2 SNEGSKA (reference sequence). With 4 bases clipped from V and 6 bases from J, the junction kept 14 bases outside the gene matches. The CDR3 is made up of 16 amino acids. The CDR3 DNA is TGCAGTGCTAACCCTTCGGGGGGGGCCTTCGGCAATGAGCAGTTCTTC. It specifies CSANPSGGAFGNEQFF.

Only a few counts were recorded for this clonotype. The chain recombines TRBV30 with TRBJ2-1; possibly TRBD2 for D (7 bases). Trimming stripped 4 bases from V and 1 base from J, with 17 bases between. CDR3 length: 16 amino acids. The germline CDR1 and CDR2 sequences are GTSNPN and SVGIG (reference sequence). CDR3 protein: CAWTGGGSGSYNEQFF. CDR3 nucleotide sequence: TGTGCCTGGACGGGGGGCGGGAGCGGGTCCTACAATGAGCAGTTCTTC.

This clonotype occurred a few times. V and J are TRBV24-1 and TRBJ1-1, with 8 bases matching TRBD1. With V trimmed by 3 bases and J by 2 bases, 7 bases remained unmatched. In germline, CDR1 is KGHDR, CDR2 SFDVKD. The CDR3 has 16 amino acids. As DNA, the CDR3 is TGTGCCACCAGTGATGACAGGGGCGGGGGAAACACTGAAGCTTTCTTT. It encodes CATSDDRGGGNTEAFF.

This clonotype has only a few counts. The chain joins TRBV10-1 to TRBJ2-1; the match to TRBD1 covers 10 bases. The CDR3 has 15 residues. Germline V gene lookup returns CDR1 WNHNN and CDR2 SYGVQD (reference sequence). V was clipped by 1 base and J by 7 bases; unmatched bases: 4. CDR3 sequence reads: CASSEYDRGRNEQFF. CDR3 nucleotides: TGCGCCAGCAGTGAGTATGACAGGGGGCGGAATGAGCAGTTCTTC.

Remarks on this clonotype: One junction end disagrees with the germline gene, perhaps due to a read error. V and J are TRBV10-3 and TRBJ2-7, with TRBD2 matching 10 bases. This CDR3 is 15 amino acids long. The V gene's germline CDR1 is ENHRY and CDR2 SYGVKD. CDR3 coding DNA: TGTGCCATCAGTGAACTAGCGGGATCTTACTACGAGGAGTACTTC. Its protein is CAISELAGSYYEEYF.

As concerns this clonotype: The junction differs from germline at one of its ends, possibly a read error. The gene calls are TRBV7-2 and TRBJ2-1; maybe TRBD2 (5 bases). Germline V CDR1 and CDR2: SGHTA, FQGNSA. The CDR3 totals 15 residues. In DNA, the CDR3 is TGTGCCAGCAGCTTAGCGGGGAGCTCCTACAATGAGCAGTCCTTC. Its protein product is CASSLAGSSYNEQSF.